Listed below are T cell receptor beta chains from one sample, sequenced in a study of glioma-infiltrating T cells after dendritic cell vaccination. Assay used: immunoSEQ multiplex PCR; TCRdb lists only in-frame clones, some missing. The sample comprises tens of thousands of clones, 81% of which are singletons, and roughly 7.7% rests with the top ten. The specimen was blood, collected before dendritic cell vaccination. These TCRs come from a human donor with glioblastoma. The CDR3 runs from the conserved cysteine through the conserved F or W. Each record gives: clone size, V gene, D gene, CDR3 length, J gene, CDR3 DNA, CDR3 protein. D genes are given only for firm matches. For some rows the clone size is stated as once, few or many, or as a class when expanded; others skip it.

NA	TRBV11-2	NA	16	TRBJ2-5	TGTGCCAGCAGCTTATTTGGGGGCAGGACCCAAGAGACCCAGTACTTC	CASSLFGGRTQETQYF
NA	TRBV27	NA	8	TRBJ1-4	TGTGCCAGCAGGCGAGGAGGTTTT	CASRRGGF
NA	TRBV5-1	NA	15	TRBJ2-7	TGCGCCAGCAGCTTGGAGGCGGGGCCTCCCTACGAGCAGTACTTC	CASSLEAGPPYEQYF
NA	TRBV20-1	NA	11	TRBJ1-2	TGCAGTAGTACAGATAACTATGGCTACACCTTC	CSSTDNYGYTF
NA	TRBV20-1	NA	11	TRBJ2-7	TGCAGCCTTCTGCGCCTCTACGAGCAGTACTTC	CSLLRLYEQYF
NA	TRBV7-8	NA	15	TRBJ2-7	TGTGCCAGCAGCTTAACAGGCGTGAGCTCCTACGAGCAGTACTTC	CASSLTGVSSYEQYF
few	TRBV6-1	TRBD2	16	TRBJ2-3	TGTGCCAGCAGTGAAGCTAGCGGGGGCGGCACAGATACGCAGTATTTT	CASSEASGGGTDTQYF
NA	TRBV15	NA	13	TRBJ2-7	TGTGCCACCAGAGGGGCTTCTTCCTACGAGCAGTACTTC	CATRGASSYEQYF
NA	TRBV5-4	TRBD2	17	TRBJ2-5	TGTGCCAGCAGCGATGGCCGTAGGACTAGCGGGGGTGAGACCCAGTACTTC	CASSDGRRTSGGETQYF
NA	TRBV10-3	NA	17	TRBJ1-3	TGTGCCATCAGTCGCGGACGGTCGGGAGATTCTGGAAACACCATATATTTT	CAISRGRSGDSGNTIYF
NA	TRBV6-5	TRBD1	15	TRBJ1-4	TGTGCCAGCAGTTACGGAGGGGGCGCGGAAGAAAAACTGTTTTTT	CASSYGGGAEEKLFF
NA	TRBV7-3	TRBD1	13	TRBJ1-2	TGTGCCAGCAGCTTACGGACAGGAACGGGCTACACCTTC	CASSLRTGTGYTF
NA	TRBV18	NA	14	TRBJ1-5	TGTGCCAGCTCACCAGGAACAGACAATCAGCCCCAGCATTTT	CASSPGTDNQPQHF
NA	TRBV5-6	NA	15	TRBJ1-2	TGTGCCAGCAGCCGGTCGGTGCCAGGGGCGGGCGGCTACACCTTC	CASSRSVPGAGGYTF
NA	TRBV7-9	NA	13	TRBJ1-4	TGTGCCAGCAGCAAGGTAGAGGATGAAAAACTGTTTTTT	CASSKVEDEKLFF
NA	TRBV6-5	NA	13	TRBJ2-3	TGTGCCAGCAGTTACGCGCTCACAGATACGCAGTATTTT	CASSYALTDTQYF